The T cell receptor (beta chain) under discussion was sequenced for a study of vaccination effects on CD4 cells after COVID-19. Data came from immunoSEQ multiplex PCR; TCRdb stores just in-frame clones and leaves some out. The sample carries about 53,000 clones, about 80% recorded once. Germline assignment: CDR1 KGHDR and CDR2 SFDVKD. The CDR3 consists of 13 residues. Trimming left V 1 base short and J 7 bases short, with 6 bases between. Culture lasted around eleven days before CD4+ T cell isolation. The healthy vaccine recipients, who had no prior SARS-CoV-2 infection, showed negative nucleocapsid antibodies. Of note for this clone: As yet, its antigen is unknown.

V usage is TRBV24-1 and J usage is TRBJ2-2, with D unresolved. The material sequenced was CD4+ T cells from PBMCs cultured without peptide, taken before COVID-19 vaccination. The sequence derives from a human donor who received a COVID-19 vaccine. CDR3 DNA: TGTGCCACCAGTGATTTTGGAGTCGGGGAGCTGTTTTTT. Amino acids: CATSDFGVGELFF.